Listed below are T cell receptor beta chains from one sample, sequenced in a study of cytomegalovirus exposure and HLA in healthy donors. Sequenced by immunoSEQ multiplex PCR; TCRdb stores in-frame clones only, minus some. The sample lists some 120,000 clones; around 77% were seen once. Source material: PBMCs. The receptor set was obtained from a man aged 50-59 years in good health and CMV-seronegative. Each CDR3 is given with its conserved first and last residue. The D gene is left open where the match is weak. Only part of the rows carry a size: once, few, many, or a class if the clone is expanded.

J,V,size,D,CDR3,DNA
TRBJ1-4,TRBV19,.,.,CASSTQGGGEKLFF,TGTGCCAGTAGTACTCAGGGAGGTGGTGAAAAACTGTTTTTT
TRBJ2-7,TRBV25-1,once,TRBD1,CASSESEDRARYF,TGTGCCAGCAGTGAATCTGAGGACAGGGCGCGGTACTTC
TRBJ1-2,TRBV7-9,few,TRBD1,CASSRRDRGHGYTF,TGTGCCAGCAGCCGGCGGGACAGGGGCCATGGCTACACCTTC
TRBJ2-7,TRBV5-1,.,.,CASSFTGIYEQYF,TGCGCCAGCAGCTTTACGGGGATCTACGAGCAGTACTTC
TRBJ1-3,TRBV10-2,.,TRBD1,CASRSTGGSGNTIYF,TGCGCCAGCAGATCCACAGGGGGATCTGGAAACACCATATATTTT
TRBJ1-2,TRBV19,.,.,CASSKDRNYGYTF,TGTGCCAGTAGTAAAGACAGGAACTATGGCTACACCTTC
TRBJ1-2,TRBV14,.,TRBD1,CASSQFPGGIYGYTF,TGTGCCAGCAGCCAATTTCCAGGGGGTATCTATGGCTACACCTTC
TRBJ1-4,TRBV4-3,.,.,CASSQDNGILNEKLFF,TGCGCCAGCAGCCAAGATAACGGGATTCTTAATGAAAAACTGTTTTTT
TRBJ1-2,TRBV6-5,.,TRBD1,CASSYSRTGGNYGYTF,TGTGCCAGCAGTTACTCGCGGACAGGTGGGAACTATGGCTACACCTTC
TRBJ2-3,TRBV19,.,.,CASSRDTLDADTQYF,TGTGCCAGTAGTAGGGACACCTTGGACGCAGATACGCAGTATTTT
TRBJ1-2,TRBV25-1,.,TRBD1,CASTGGGFGYTF,TGTGCCAGCACAGGGGGCGGGTTTGGCTACACCTTC
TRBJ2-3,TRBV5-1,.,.,CASSFERADTQYF,TGCGCCAGCAGCTTTGAGAGGGCAGATACGCAGTATTTT
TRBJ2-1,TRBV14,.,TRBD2,CASSQPLAVSYNEQFF,TGTGCCAGCAGCCAACCTCTAGCGGTCTCCTACAATGAGCAGTTCTTC
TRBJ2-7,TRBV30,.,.,CAWSRGPSYEQYF,TGTGCCTGGAGCAGGGGACCTTCCTACGAGCAGTACTTC
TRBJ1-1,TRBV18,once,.,CASSRSRNGQIGTEAFF,TGTGCCAGCTCACGGTCACGAAATGGACAGATTGGGACTGAAGCTTTCTTT
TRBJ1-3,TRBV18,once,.,CASSPGQGARGNTIYF,TGTGCCAGCTCACCAGGGCAGGGTGCGAGAGGAAACACCATATATTTT
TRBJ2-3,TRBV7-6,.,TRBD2,CASGGSGGRRDTQYF,TGTGCCAGCGGTGGTAGCGGGGGCCGAAGGGATACGCAGTATTTT
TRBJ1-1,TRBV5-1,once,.,CASSLGNMNTEAFF,TGCGCCAGCAGCTTGGGTAATATGAACACTGAAGCTTTCTTT
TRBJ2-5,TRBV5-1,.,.,CASSPMAGLAETQYF,TGCGCCAGCAGCCCCATGGCGGGGCTTGCAGAGACCCAGTACTTC
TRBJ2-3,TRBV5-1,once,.,CASSLGGGTDTQYF,TGCGCCAGCAGCTTAGGGGGGGGCACAGATACGCAGTATTTT
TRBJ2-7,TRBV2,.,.,CATRTATSYEQYF,TGTGCCACTCGGACAGCAACCTCCTACGAGCAGTACTTC
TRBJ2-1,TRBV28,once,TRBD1,CASSFSGRGEGQGFREQFF,TGTGCCAGCAGTTTCTCGGGGCGGGGTGAAGGACAGGGTTTCCGTGAGCAGTTCTTC
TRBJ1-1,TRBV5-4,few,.,CASSSGTVISFF,TGTGCCAGCAGCTCGGGAACAGTGATCTCTTTCTTT
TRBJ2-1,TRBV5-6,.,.,CASSSSPSSNEQFF,TGTGCCAGCAGCTCATCCCCCTCTAGCAATGAGCAGTTCTTC
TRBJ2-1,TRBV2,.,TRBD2,CASKGLAGIHEQFF,TGTGCCAGCAAGGGACTAGCGGGAATCCATGAGCAGTTCTTC
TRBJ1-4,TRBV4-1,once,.,CASSQGAGSGYGKLFF,TGCGCCAGCAGCCAAGGGGCGGGTTCCGGGTACGGAAAACTGTTTTTT
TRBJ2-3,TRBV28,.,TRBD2,CASRETSGASGTDTQYF,TGTGCCAGCAGGGAAACTAGCGGCGCCTCTGGCACAGATACGCAGTATTTT
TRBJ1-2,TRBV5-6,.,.,CASSFGGEGYGYTF,TGTGCCAGCAGCTTTGGCGGGGAAGGTTATGGCTACACCTTC
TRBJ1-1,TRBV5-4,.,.,CASSPGGNTEAFF,TGTGCCAGCAGCCCGGGGGGGAACACTGAAGCTTTCTTT
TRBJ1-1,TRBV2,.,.,CAGGTGNTEAFF,TGTGCCGGGGGGACGGGCAACACTGAAGCTTTCTTT
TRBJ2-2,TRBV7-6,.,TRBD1,CASTTGGAGNTGELFF,TGTGCCAGCACCACAGGGGGCGCGGGGAACACCGGGGAGCTGTTTTTT
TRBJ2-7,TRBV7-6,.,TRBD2,CASAGVFTGEQYF,TGTGCCAGCGCGGGGGTTTTTACTGGCGAGCAGTACTTC
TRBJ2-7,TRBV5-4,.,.,CASSSSDSGLGVSEQYF,TGTGCCAGCAGCTCATCGGACAGCGGCTTAGGGGTTAGCGAGCAGTACTTC
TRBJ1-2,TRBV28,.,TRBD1,CASSFDRGYGYTF,TGTGCCAGCAGTTTTGACAGGGGCTATGGCTACACCTTC
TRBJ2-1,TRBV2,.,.,CASIPWEVRGNEQFF,TGTGCCAGCATTCCCTGGGAGGTGAGGGGCAATGAGCAGTTCTTC
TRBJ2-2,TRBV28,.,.,CASSLWGSGTGELFF,TGTGCCAGCAGTTTGTGGGGGAGCGGGACCGGGGAGCTGTTTTTT
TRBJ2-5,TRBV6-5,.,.,CASSNPGTQETQYF,TGTGCCAGCAGTAACCCGGGAACCCAAGAGACCCAGTACTTC
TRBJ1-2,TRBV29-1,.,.,CSALPQRAASDVGYGYTF,TGCAGCGCACTCCCCCAGAGGGCAGCCAGTGATGTTGGGTATGGCTACACCTTC
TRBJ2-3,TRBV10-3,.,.,CAISESGRESTQYF,TGTGCCATCAGTGAGTCGGGCAGGGAAAGTACGCAGTATTTT
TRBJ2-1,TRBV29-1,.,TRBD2,CSVGGLAGDVKYEQFF,TGCAGCGTTGGAGGACTAGCGGGAGACGTCAAGTATGAGCAGTTCTTC
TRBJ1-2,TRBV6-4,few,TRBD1,CASSDRTGRVYTF,TGTGCCAGCAGTGACCGGACAGGGCGAGTCTACACCTTC
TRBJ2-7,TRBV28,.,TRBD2,CASRTGTSGRFYEQYF,TGTGCCAGCAGAACCGGGACTAGCGGGAGGTTCTACGAGCAGTACTTC
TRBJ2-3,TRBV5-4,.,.,CASSLGASTDTQYF,TGTGCCAGCAGCTTGGGGGCTAGCACAGATACGCAGTATTTT
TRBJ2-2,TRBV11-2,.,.,CASSRWGATNTGELFF,TGTGCCAGCAGCCGTTGGGGAGCTACTAACACCGGGGAGCTGTTTTTT
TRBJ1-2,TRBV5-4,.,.,CASSPDLGAQGYTF,TGTGCCAGCAGCCCGGACCTGGGGGCGCAGGGCTACACCTTC
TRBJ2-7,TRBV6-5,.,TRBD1,CASSYHPGTGSYEQYF,TGTGCCAGCAGTTACCATCCCGGGACAGGAAGTTACGAGCAGTACTTC
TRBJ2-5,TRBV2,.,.,CASTKDRRATQETQYF,TGTGCCAGCACTAAAGACCGGAGGGCAACGCAAGAGACCCAGTACTTC